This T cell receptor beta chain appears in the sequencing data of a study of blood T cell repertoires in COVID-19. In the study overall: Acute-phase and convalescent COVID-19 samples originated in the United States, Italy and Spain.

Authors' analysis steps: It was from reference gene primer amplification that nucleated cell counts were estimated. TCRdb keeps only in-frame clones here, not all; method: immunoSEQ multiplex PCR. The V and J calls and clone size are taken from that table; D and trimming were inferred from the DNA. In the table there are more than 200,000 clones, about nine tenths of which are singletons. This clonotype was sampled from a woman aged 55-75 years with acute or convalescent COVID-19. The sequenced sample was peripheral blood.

Here the CDR3 reads CASSSGGTGNTIYF. Written as DNA, the CDR3 is TGTGCCAGCAGCTCAGGGGGGACGGGAAACACCATATATTTT. The rearrangement joins TRBV7-9 to TRBJ1-3; 7 nucleotides match TRBD1. The J segment lost 4 bases and the V segment lost 4 bases, leaving 4 bases of the junction unmatched. The germline V gene has CDR1 SEHNR and CDR2 FQNEAQ (reference sequence). The CDR3 has 14 residues.